This T cell receptor (beta chain) was obtained from a study of cytotoxic CD8 clonotypes in ibrutinib-treated CLL. Overall study context: Partial responses totalled approximately 25 and complete responses 2; after median approximately 62 months, about 14 remained remitted and approximately 12 progressed. The sample average was roughly 240,000 productive templates and tens of thousands of productive rearrangements.

Genomic DNA for TCR beta libraries, 1.5 to 2 micrograms, came from cryopreserved PBMCs. Concerning this clone: As yet, its antigen is unknown.

The table came from immunoSEQ multiplex PCR; TCRdb's copy has only in-frame clones and leaves some out. Among approximately 140,000 clones listed, 70% to 85% were seen once. The CDR3 length is 13 residues. The germline gives CDR1 GTSNPN, CDR2 SVGIG (reference sequence). The ends were cut back, 5 bases at V and 7 bases at J, with 17 bases in the middle. Study-level findings and limits: The public clonotypes identified were infrequent and showed contraction or stability on treatment.

The sequence was obtained from a human donor with chronic lymphocytic leukemia. The rearrangement uses TRBV30 and TRBJ1-2; D ambiguous. The specimen comprised PBMCs, sampled after 12 months of ibrutinib treatment. Here the CDR3 reads CAWWPGRGSGYTF. CDR3 DNA sequence: TGTGCCTGGTGGCCCGGGCGCGGGAGTGGCTACACCTTC.